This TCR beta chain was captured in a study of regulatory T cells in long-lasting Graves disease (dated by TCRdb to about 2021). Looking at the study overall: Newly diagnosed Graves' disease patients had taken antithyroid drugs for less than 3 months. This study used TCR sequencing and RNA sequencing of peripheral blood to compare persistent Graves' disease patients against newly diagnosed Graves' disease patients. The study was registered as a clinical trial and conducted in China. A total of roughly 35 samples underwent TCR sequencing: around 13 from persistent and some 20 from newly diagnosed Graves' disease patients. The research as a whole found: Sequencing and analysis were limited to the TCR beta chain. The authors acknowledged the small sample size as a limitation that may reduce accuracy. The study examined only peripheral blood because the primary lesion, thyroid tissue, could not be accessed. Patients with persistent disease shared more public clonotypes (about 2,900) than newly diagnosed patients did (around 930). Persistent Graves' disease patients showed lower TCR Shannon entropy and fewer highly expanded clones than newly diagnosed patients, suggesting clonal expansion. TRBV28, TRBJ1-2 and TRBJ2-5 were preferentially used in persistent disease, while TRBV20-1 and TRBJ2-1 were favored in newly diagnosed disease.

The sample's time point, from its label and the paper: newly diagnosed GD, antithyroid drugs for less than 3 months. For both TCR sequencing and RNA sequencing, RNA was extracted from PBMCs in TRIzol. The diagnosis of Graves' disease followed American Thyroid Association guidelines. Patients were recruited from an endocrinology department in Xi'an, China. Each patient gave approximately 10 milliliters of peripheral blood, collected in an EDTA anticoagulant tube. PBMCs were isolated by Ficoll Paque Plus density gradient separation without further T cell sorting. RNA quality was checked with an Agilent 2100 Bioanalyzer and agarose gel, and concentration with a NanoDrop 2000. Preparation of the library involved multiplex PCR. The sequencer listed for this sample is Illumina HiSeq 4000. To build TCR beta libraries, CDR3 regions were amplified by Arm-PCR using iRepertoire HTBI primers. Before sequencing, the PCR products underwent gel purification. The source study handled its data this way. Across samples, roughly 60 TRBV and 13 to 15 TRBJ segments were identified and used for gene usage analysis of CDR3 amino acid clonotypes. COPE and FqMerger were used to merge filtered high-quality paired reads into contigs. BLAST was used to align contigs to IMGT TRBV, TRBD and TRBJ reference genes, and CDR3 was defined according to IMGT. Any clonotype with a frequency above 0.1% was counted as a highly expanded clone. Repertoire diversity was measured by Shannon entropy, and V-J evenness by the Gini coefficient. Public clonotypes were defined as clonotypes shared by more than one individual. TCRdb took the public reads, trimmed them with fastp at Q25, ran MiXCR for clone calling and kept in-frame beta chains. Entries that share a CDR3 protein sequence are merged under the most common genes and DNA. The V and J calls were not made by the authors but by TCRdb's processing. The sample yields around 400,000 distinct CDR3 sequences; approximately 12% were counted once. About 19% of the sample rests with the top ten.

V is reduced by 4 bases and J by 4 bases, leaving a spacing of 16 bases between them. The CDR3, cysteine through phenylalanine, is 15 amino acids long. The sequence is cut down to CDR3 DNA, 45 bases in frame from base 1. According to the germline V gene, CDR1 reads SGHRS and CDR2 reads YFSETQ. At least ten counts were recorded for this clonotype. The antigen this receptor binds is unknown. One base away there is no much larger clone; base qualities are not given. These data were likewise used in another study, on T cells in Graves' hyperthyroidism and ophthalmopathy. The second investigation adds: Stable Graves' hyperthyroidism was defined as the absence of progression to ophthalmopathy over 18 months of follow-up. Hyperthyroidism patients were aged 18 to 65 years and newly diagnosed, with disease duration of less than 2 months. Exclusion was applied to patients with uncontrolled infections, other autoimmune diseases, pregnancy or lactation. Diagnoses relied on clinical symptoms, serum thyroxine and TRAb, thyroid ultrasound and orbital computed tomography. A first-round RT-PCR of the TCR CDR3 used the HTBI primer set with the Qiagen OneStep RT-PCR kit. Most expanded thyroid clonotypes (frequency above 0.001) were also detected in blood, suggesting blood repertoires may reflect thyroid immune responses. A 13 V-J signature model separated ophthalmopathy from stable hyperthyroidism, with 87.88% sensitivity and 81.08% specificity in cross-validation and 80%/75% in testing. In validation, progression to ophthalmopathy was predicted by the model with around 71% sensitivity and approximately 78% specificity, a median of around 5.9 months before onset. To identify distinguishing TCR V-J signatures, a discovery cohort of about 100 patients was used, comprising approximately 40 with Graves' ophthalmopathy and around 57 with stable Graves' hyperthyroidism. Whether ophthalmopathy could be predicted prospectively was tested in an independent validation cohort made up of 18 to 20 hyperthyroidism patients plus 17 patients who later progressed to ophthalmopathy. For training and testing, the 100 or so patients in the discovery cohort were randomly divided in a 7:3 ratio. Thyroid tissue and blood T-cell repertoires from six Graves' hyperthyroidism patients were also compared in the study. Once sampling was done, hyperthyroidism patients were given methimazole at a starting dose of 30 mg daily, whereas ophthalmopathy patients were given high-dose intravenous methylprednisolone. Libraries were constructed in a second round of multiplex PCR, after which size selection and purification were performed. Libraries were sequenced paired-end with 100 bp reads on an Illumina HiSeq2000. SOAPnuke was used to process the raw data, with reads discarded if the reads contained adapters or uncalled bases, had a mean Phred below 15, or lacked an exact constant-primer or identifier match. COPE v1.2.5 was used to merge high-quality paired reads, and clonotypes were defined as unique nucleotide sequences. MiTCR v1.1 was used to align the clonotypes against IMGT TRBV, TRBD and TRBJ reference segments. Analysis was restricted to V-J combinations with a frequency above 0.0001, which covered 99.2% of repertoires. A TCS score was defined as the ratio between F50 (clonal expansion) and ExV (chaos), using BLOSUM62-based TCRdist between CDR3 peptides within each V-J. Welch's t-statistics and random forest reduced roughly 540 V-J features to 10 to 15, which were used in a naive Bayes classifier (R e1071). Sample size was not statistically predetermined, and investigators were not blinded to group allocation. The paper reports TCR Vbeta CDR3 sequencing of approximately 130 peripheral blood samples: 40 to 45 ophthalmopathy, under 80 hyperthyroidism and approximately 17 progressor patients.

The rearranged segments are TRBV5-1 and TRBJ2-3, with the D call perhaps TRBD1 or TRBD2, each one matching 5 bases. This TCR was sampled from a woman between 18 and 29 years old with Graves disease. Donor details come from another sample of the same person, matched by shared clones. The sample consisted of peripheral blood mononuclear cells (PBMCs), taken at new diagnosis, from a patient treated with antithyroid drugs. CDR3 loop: CASSLGTHLADTQYF. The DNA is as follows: TGCGCCAGCAGCCTTGGGACCCACCTGGCAGATACGCAGTATTTT.